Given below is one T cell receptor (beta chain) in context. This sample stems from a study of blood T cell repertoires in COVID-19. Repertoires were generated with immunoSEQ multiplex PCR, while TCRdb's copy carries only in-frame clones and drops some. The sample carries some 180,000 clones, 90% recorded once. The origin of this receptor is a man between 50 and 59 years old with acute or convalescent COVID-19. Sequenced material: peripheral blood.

CDR3 in amino acids: CASIKLAGGTNEQFF. CDR3 bases: TGTGCCAGCATTAAACTAGCGGGGGGCACCAATGAGCAGTTCTTC. J is TRBJ2-1 and V is TRBV6-1; 12 nucleotides line up with TRBD2. Trimming removed 7 bases from V and 6 bases from J; junction bases left unmatched: 7. This CDR3 region has 15 residues. The germline gives CDR1 MNHNS, CDR2 SASEGT.